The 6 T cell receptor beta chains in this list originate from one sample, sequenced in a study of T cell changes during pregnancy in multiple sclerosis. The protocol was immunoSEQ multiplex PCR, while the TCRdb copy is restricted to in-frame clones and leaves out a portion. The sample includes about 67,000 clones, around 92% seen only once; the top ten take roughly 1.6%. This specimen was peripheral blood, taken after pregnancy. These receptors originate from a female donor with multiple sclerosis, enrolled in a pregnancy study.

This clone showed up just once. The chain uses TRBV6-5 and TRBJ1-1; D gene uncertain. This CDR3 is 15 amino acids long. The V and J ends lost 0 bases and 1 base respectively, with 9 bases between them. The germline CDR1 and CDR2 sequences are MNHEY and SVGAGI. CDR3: CASSYSEEKNTEAFF. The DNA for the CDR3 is TGTGCCAGCAGTTACTCGGAGGAAAAGAACACTGAAGCTTTCTTT.

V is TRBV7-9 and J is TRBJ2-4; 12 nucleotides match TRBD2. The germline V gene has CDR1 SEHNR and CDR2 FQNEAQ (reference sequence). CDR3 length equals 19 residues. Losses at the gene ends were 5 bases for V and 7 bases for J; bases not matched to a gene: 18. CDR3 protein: CASSLYLASGRAVRNIQYF. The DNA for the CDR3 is TGTGCCAGCAGCCTCTACTTGGCTAGCGGGAGGGCCGTAAGGAACATTCAGTACTTC.

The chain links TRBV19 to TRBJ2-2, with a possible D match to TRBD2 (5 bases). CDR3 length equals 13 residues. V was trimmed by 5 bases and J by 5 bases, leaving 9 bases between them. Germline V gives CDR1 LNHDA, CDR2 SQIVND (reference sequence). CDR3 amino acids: CASSRTPTGELFF. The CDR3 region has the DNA TGTGCCAGTAGTCGGACTCCGACCGGGGAGCTGTTTTTT.

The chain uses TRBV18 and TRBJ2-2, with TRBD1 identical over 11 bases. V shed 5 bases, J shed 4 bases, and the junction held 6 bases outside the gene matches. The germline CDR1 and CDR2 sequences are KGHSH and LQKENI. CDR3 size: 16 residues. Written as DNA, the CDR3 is TGTGCCAGCTCAGCGACCGGGACAGGGGGCACCGGGGAGCTGTTTTTT. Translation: CASSATGTGGTGELFF.

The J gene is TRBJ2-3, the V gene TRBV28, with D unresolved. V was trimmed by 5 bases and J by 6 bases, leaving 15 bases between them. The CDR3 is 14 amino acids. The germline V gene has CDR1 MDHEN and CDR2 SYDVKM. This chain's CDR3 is CASSPLNPLDTQYF. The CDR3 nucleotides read TGTGCCAGCAGTCCACTGAACCCGTTGGATACGCAGTATTTT.

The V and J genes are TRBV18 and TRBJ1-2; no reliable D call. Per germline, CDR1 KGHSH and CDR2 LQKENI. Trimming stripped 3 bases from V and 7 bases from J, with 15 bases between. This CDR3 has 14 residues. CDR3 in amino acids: CASSPQDISIGYTF. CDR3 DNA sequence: TGTGCCAGCTCACCGCAGGATATCTCCATTGGCTACACCTTC.